This TCR beta chain was retrieved from a study of CD4 T cells in relation to SARS-CoV-2 and coronaviruses (dated by TCRdb to about 2021). Looking at the study overall: In the ViraFEST assay, PBMCs were cultured with antigen for roughly 11 days, after which TCR beta CDR3s were sequenced to identify antigen-specific clonal expansions. At the level of individual TCR clonotypes, the study measured memory CD4+ T cell crossreactivity between SARS-CoV-2 spike protein and common cold coronavirus spike proteins. Using patient-derived lymphoblastoid cell lines, the shared crossreactive spike epitopes were mapped to their HLA restriction. The Adaptive Biotechnologies TCR-sequencing kit was used to sequence samples from three pre-COVID donors and the naive versus memory experiments, while other data came from Illumina-based sequencing. An HIV-1 Nef peptide pool or a culture without peptide was used as the negative reference condition. For other donors in the study, expansion assays were sequenced with a different, Illumina-based TCR-beta assay.

CD4+ T cells from unexposed donors were collected before the COVID-19 pandemic (2011-2018). After roughly 11 days of culture, CD4+ T cells were isolated with the EasySep CD4+ T cell isolation kit. As cell number allowed, CD4+ T cells from unexposed donors were tested for reactivity to SARS-CoV-2 S and N and to four common cold coronavirus spike pools. Each well held approximately 2.1 million PBMCs cultured in IMDM containing roughly 5% human AB serum and 10 IU/ml IL-2. Half of the culture medium was replaced with fresh IL-2-containing medium on days 3 and 7. In general, triplicate replicate wells were used for every peptide culture condition. Leukapheresis product for the unexposed donors was purchased commercially. PBMCs were isolated from leukapheresis product or whole blood by Ficoll-Paque PLUS gradient centrifugation. PBMCs were either cryopreserved at -140 degrees C or used fresh in the expansion assay. The QIAamp Micro DNA Kit was used to extract genomic DNA from the CD4+ T cells.

The method behind the library was the immunoSEQ multiplex PCR assay. Processing in the source paper ran as follows. Preprocessing removed nonproductive sequences and CDR3s not starting with C, not ending with F or W, or shorter than 7 amino acids. Antigen-specific clonotypes were called with the MANAFEST web app on the basis of expansion relative to the reference and to other culture wells. To be counted as positive, a clone had to show significant expansion compared with the reference culture, at an FDR below 0.05, in 2 of 3 replicate wells. A further requirement for positive clones was significant expansion compared with all other tandem wells, along with an odds ratio above 5. CDR3 homology was quantified as pairwise Levenshtein distance, calculated with the stringdist R package after three terminal residues were trimmed from each end. TCRdb's version of the immuneACCESS table is confined to in-frame rearrangements and falls short of the full clone set. An unresolved V gene accounts for under half of the shortfall where checked; the remainder is of unknown origin. V and J calls and clone size are given by that table; D and trimming were obtained from the DNA. Counted in this sample were about 21,000 clones; about three quarters of them appeared once. The ten biggest clones cover about 17% of the sample.

Points on this clone: Its cognate antigen has yet to be identified. No per-base quality is available; no much larger clone lies one base away.

Study-wide conclusions, independent of this receptor: Crossreactive clones showed significantly weaker SARS-CoV-2-driven expansion than monoreactive clones, consistent with antigenic imprinting. Because the crossreactivity analysis focused on spike protein, crossreactivity against other viral proteins was not assessed. Memory CD4+ clonotypes crossrecognizing SARS-CoV-2 and at least one common cold coronavirus spike were found in roughly 59% of donors. Small numbers of patients and of tested TCRs were a limitation of the study. Pre-pandemic and post-infection samples were not both contributed by any donor, so tracing of the source of pre-existing responses was limited.

V drops 1 base and J drops 2 bases, leaving 5 bases in between. CDR3 length: 14 amino acids, cysteine to phenylalanine. Here the CDR3 DNA is all that survives: 42 bases in frame from base 1. The germline V gene (reference sequence) provides CDR1 LNHNV and CDR2 YYDKDF. This receptor was obtained from a human donor in good health. The sequenced material came from CD4+ T cells from PBMCs, cultured in vitro. This sequence uses TRBV15 and TRBJ2-2; the D gene is unclear. CDR3 region: CATSRGDNTGELFF. The base sequence is TGTGCCACCAGCAGAGGGGATAACACCGGGGAGCTGTTTTTT.